These 27 T cell receptor beta chains were all obtained from the same sample, sequenced in a study of blood T cell repertoires in COVID-19. Profiling relied on immunoSEQ multiplex PCR, and the TCRdb table lists in-frame clones only, not all of them. Of roughly 140,000 clones listed, around 84% are singletons. The sequenced sample consisted of peripheral blood. All receptors come from a human donor in a cohort sampled during active COVID-19.

The chain links TRBV2 to TRBJ2-3; 7 nucleotides line up with TRBD1. The CDR3 consists of 15 residues. The ends lost 2 bases at V and 1 base at J; junction bases unmatched: 3. Germline-derived CDR1 and CDR2 are SNHLY and FYNNEI. DNA of the CDR3: TGTGCCAGCAGTGAATTCCAGGGGGGCACAGATACGCAGTATTTT. It is translated as CASSEFQGGTDTQYF.

For this clone: One junction end does not reproduce the germline sequence, and a read error may be involved. The chain uses TRBV18 and TRBJ2-2; TRBD1 matches at 10 bases. The CDR3 totals 16 residues. Germline values: CDR1 KGHSH, CDR2 LQKENI. The CDR3 sequence: CASSAPGQGMTGELFF. Written as DNA, the CDR3 is TGTGCCAGCTCAGCACCGGGACAGGGGATGACCGGGGAGCTGTTTTTT.

V and J are TRBV7-6 and TRBJ2-2; possibly TRBD2 for D (7 bases). Germline-derived CDR1 and CDR2 are SGHVS and FNYEAQ. Trimming cost V 5 bases and J 7 bases, with 20 bases left between them. This CDR3 comprises 16 residues. CDR3 sequence reads: CASSPTLGGGRGELFF. For the CDR3, the DNA is TGTGCCAGCAGCCCGACTTTGGGGGGGGGCCGCGGGGAGCTGTTTTTT.

In regard to this clone: Additional DNA sequences in this sample encode the identical CDR3. This sequence joins TRBV18 and TRBJ1-2; TRBD1 matches at 7 bases. The CDR3 is 13 residues long. Germline V CDR1 and CDR2: KGHSH, LQKENI. The junction had 2 bases not matched to a gene; V was cut back by 3 bases and J by 4 bases. In DNA form, the CDR3 reads TGTGCCAGCTCACCGGACAGGTCCTATGGCTACACCTTC. It translates to CASSPDRSYGYTF.

The rearrangement uses TRBV30 and TRBJ1-6, with a tentative D call TRBD1 (6 bases). The CDR3 is 14 residues long. Trimming stripped 4 bases from V and 3 bases from J, with 10 bases between. Per germline, CDR1 GTSNPN and CDR2 SVGIG (reference sequence). The CDR3 spells CAWTGDLYNSPLHF. The CDR3 nucleotides read TGTGCCTGGACAGGGGACCTCTATAATTCACCCCTCCACTTT.

The chain joins TRBV29-1 to TRBJ1-1, with 8 bases lining up with TRBD1. The trim removed 6 bases at V and 3 bases at J, leaving 3 bases unmatched. The CDR3 runs 12 residues. CDR1 SQVTM and CDR2 ANQGSEA come from the germline V gene. This chain's CDR3 is CSVSRGHTEAFF. The CDR3 nucleotides read TGCAGCGTCTCCAGGGGGCACACTGAAGCTTTCTTT.

This rearrangement joins TRBV5-6 to TRBJ1-2; 8 nucleotides align to TRBD1. CDR3 length: 14 residues. Germline-derived CDR1 and CDR2 are SGHDT and YYEEEE. V lost 4 bases and J lost 2; bases outside the gene matches: 4. The CDR3 nucleotides are TGTGCCAGCAGCCCACAGGGGGGAAACTATGGCTACACCTTC. This sequence encodes CASSPQGGNYGYTF.

The V and J genes are TRBV5-1 and TRBJ1-1, with D perhaps matching TRBD1 (5 bases). Per the germline V gene, CDR1 is SGHRS and CDR2 is YFSETQ. The V gene lost 7 bases and the J gene lost 11 bases, with 15 bases spanning the gap. This CDR3 has 11 amino acids. CDR3 sequence reads: CASGDGGTAFF. The CDR3 bases are TGCGCCAGCGGAGACGGGGGGACCGCTTTCTTT.

The V and J genes are TRBV6-5 and TRBJ1-6; perhaps TRBD1 as D (5 bases). Trimming cost V 4 bases and J 5 bases, with 12 bases left between them. The CDR3 loop spans 15 amino acids. From germline, CDR1 is MNHEY and CDR2 SVGAGI. The CDR3 protein is CASSFRNRNNSPLHF. The CDR3 nucleotides are TGTGCCAGCAGTTTCCGGAACAGGAATAATTCACCCCTCCACTTT.

The rearrangement joins TRBV10-1 to TRBJ2-1; perhaps TRBD1 as D (6 bases). The CDR3 consists of 15 residues. Germline V CDR1 and CDR2: WNHNN, SYGVQD (reference sequence). V lost 4 bases and J 0 bases, leaving 10 bases between the germline ends. CDR3 protein: CASSVAGASYNEQFF. For the CDR3, the DNA is TGCGCCAGCAGTGTCGCAGGGGCCTCCTACAATGAGCAGTTCTTC.

V is TRBV28 and J is TRBJ2-5; 8 bases agree with TRBD2. The ends lost 6 bases at V and 4 bases at J; junction bases unmatched: 16. Germline CDR1 MDHEN, CDR2 SYDVKM. The CDR3 length is 17 residues. CDR3 sequence: CASRDKKSGGLVETQYF. CDR3 in DNA: TGTGCCAGCAGAGACAAAAAGAGCGGGGGCCTAGTAGAGACCCAGTACTTC.

The chain carries TRBV15 and TRBJ2-1; 9 bases fit TRBD1. This CDR3 has 14 residues. Per the germline V gene, CDR1 is LNHNV and CDR2 is YYDKDF (reference sequence). The J segment lost 9 bases and the V segment lost 3 bases, leaving 6 bases of the junction unmatched. For the CDR3, the DNA is TGTGCCACCAGCAGGGACAGGGGAACGGGTGAGCAGTTCTTC. It encodes CATSRDRGTGEQFF.

V usage is TRBV7-2 and J usage is TRBJ2-1, with D possibly TRBD2 on 5 matching bases. CDR3 length: 14 amino acids. Looked up from germline, CDR1 is SGHTA and CDR2 is FQGNSA. V was cut by 5 bases and J by 4 bases, with 12 bases left in between. The DNA of the CDR3 is TGTGCCAGCAGCACCGCGGGCCAGTACAATGAGCAGTTCTTC. Its protein is CASSTAGQYNEQFF.

The rearrangement uses TRBV29-1 and TRBJ2-7; TRBD2 is a possible D gene (6 bases). The CDR3 is made up of 11 amino acids. Germline V lookup: CDR1 SQVTM, CDR2 ANQGSEA. V lost 7 bases to trimming and J lost 4 bases, with 11 bases between them. This CDR3 reads CSAGEWYEQYF. Here the CDR3 DNA reads TGCAGCGCGGGGGAGTGGTACGAGCAGTACTTC.

Only a few counts were recorded for this clone. The chain couples TRBV5-1 to TRBJ2-5, with 11 bases aligning to TRBD2. The V gene's germline CDR1 is SGHRS and CDR2 YFSETQ. This CDR3 has 16 residues. V lost 4 bases to trimming and J lost 1 base; unmatched junction nucleotides: 6. CDR3: CASSRTSGPPQETQYF. Written as DNA, the CDR3 is TGCGCCAGCAGCAGGACTAGCGGGCCCCCCCAAGAGACCCAGTACTTC.

V is TRBV6-5 and J is TRBJ1-3, with D unresolved. With 6 bases removed from V and 1 base from J, the gap between germline ends came to 10 bases. CDR1 and CDR2 from the germline V gene are MNHEY and SVGAGI. The CDR3 extends over 14 amino acids. The CDR3 sequence is CASSFGRSGNTIYF. The CDR3 nucleotides read TGTGCCAGCAGCTTCGGGAGATCTGGAAACACCATATATTTT.

Only a few counts were recorded for this clone. V is TRBV6-1 and J is TRBJ2-1; TRBD2 matches 7 bases. Per the germline V gene, CDR1 is MNHNS and CDR2 is SASEGT. V lost 3 bases, J lost 6 bases, and 8 bases stayed unmatched. The CDR3 consists of 15 residues. CDR3 sequence (DNA): TGTGCCAGCAGTGAGCTAGGGCGGGGGAGCAATGAGCAGTTCTTC. Its protein product is CASSELGRGSNEQFF.

This chain connects TRBV7-9 to TRBJ2-7, with TRBD1 matching over 7 bases. CDR1 is SEHNR, CDR2 FQNEAQ, per germline (reference sequence). The CDR3 totals 13 residues. The ends lost 3 bases at V and 5 bases at J; junction bases unmatched: 4. The chain's CDR3 is CASSFSDRDEQYF. The CDR3 nucleotides are TGTGCCAGCAGCTTTTCCGACAGGGACGAGCAGTACTTC. The full variable domain, with the rest looked up from reference TRBV7-9 and TRBJ2-7, is DTGVSQNPRHKITKRGQNVTFRCDPISEHNRLYWYRQTLGQGPEFLTYFQNEAQLEKSRLLSDRFSAERPKGSFSTLEIQRTEQGDSAMYLCASSFSDRDEQYFGPGTRLTVT.

The V and J genes are TRBV7-2 and TRBJ2-2, with unresolved D. V lost 5 bases, J lost 7 bases, and 11 bases lay in between. Germline V gives CDR1 SGHTA, CDR2 FQGNSA. The CDR3 is made up of 13 amino acids. CDR3 loop: CASSPHGGGELFF. The CDR3 DNA reads TGTGCCAGCAGCCCGCATGGCGGCGGGGAGCTGTTTTTT.

This chain connects TRBV11-3 to TRBJ1-2; D not certain. V gave up 3 bases and J gave up 0 bases, with 5 bases separating them. CDR1 and CDR2 (germline): SGHNT, YENEEA. The CDR3 is 13 amino acids. In nucleotides, the CDR3 is TGTGCCAGCAGCTTCTATACTAACTATGGCTACACCTTC. Its translation: CASSFYTNYGYTF. Full variable domain (outside the CDR3, taken from reference TRBV11-3 and TRBJ1-2): EAGVVQSPRYKIIEKKQPVAFWCNPISGHNTLYWYLQNLGQGPELLIRYENEEAVDDSQLPKDRFSAERLKGVDSTLKIQPAELGDSAVYLCASSFYTNYGYTFGSGTRLTVV.

J is TRBJ1-5 and V is TRBV6-5, with a weak D call TRBD1 (5 bases). CDR1 MNHEY and CDR2 SVGAGI come from the germline V gene. The CDR3 runs to 15 residues. Trimming pared 6 bases from V and 2 bases from J, leaving 14 bases between. In DNA form, the CDR3 reads TGTGCCAGCAGGGGGCGGGGAGGTGGCAATCAGCCCCAGCATTTT. It translates to CASRGRGGGNQPQHF.

V is TRBV10-3 and J is TRBJ1-6; D gene uncertain. Germline loops: CDR1 ENHRY, CDR2 SYGVKD. CDR3 length: 14 amino acids. V gave up 2 bases and J gave up 8 bases, with 10 bases separating them. CDR3 nucleotides: TGTGCCATCAGTGAGAGACATGTGGATTCACCCCTCCACTTT. Translation gives CAISERHVDSPLHF.

This clone was seen only once. The chain carries TRBV2 and TRBJ2-1; 15 bases fit TRBD2. Germline CDR1 SNHLY, CDR2 FYNNEI. Trimming cost V 6 bases and J 5 bases; bases outside gene matches: 2. The CDR3 contains 15 residues. As DNA, the CDR3 is TGTGCCAGCAGGAGGACTAGCGGGGGGGACAATGAGCAGTTCTTC. Residues: CASRRTSGGDNEQFF.

This CDR3 reads CASRVGEDGYTF. The DNA for the CDR3 is TGCGCCAGCAGGGTGGGGGAGGACGGCTACACCTTC. V and J are TRBV5-1 and TRBJ1-2, with D tentatively TRBD1 (5 bases). This CDR3 spans 12 amino acids. CDR1 SGHRS and CDR2 YFSETQ come from the germline V gene. V gave up 5 bases and J gave up 8 bases, with 13 bases separating them.

This clone was seen only once. The CDR3 sequence is CASSLSGGAHEQFF. CDR3 in DNA: TGTGCCAGCTCACTTAGCGGGGGGGCCCATGAGCAGTTCTTC. J is TRBJ2-1 and V is TRBV18, with 11 bases aligning to TRBD2. The CDR3 covers 14 residues. Germline V gene sequence: CDR1 KGHSH, CDR2 LQKENI. After removal of 4 bases from V and 8 bases from J, the junction contained 4 bases not matched to a gene.

The chain couples TRBV19 to TRBJ1-2; TRBD1 might be the D (5 bases). Germline loops: CDR1 LNHDA, CDR2 SQIVND (reference sequence). Trimming took off 5 bases at V and 0 bases at J, with 16 bases between the two ends. The CDR3 runs to 16 residues. The CDR3 coding sequence is TGTGCCAGTAGTGCCCCCGACAGTGCCACTAACTATGGCTACACCTTC. Amino acids: CASSAPDSATNYGYTF.

The chain links TRBV20-1 to TRBJ2-1, with D perhaps matching TRBD1 (5 bases). The germline CDR1 and CDR2 sequences are DFQATT and SNEGSKA (reference sequence). V was clipped by 5 bases and J by 15 bases, with 11 bases between them. The CDR3 spans 9 residues. The CDR3 region has the DNA TGCAGTGCTGGGGCTGGTCCGTTCTTC. It translates to CSAGAGPFF.